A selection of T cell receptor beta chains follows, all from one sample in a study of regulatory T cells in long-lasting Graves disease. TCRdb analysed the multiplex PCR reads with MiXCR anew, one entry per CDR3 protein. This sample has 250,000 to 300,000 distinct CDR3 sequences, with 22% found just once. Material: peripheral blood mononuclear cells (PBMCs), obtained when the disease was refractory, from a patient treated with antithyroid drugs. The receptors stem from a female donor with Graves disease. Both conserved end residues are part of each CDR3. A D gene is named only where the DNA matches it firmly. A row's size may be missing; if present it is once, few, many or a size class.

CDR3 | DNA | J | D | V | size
CSVSGTGNEKLFF | TGCAGCGTTTCCGGGACAGGGAATGAAAAACTGTTTTTT | TRBJ1-4 | TRBD1 | TRBV29-1 | many
CASSLGLAGVLSGANVLTF | TGTGCCAGCAGCCTGGGACTAGCGGGAGTCCTATCTGGGGCCAACGTCCTGACTTTC | TRBJ2-6 | TRBD2 | TRBV7-9 | few
CASSSGTSGIDEQFF | TGTGCCAGCAGTTCCGGGACTAGCGGGATCGATGAGCAGTTCTTC | TRBJ2-1 | TRBD2 | TRBV2 | few
CASSQGLATDTQYF | TGTGCCAGCAGCCAGGGCCTAGCCACAGATACGCAGTATTTT | TRBJ2-3 | - | TRBV12-3/TRBV12-4 | -
CASSLSGHQTYGYTF | TGTGCCAGCAGTTTAAGCGGACATCAAACCTATGGCTACACCTTC | TRBJ1-2 | - | TRBV27 | -
CSVEPEQVDPVETQYF | TGCAGCGTTGAGCCGGAACAGGTCGATCCGGTGGAGACCCAGTACTTC | TRBJ2-5 | - | TRBV29-1 | many
CAWSVWGAGQPQHF | TGTGCCTGGAGTGTATGGGGGGCGGGGCAGCCCCAGCATTTT | TRBJ1-5 | - | TRBV30 | -
CASSLDRNEKLFF | TGTGCCAGCAGCCTTGACAGAAATGAAAAACTGTTTTTT | TRBJ1-4 | - | TRBV5-5 | many
CASSQESGPTNIQYF | TGTGCCAGCAGCCAAGAGTCAGGGCCCACAAACATTCAGTACTTC | TRBJ2-4 | - | TRBV3-1 | few
CASSLSGLETQYF | TGTGCCAGCAGCTTATCAGGGTTGGAGACCCAGTACTTC | TRBJ2-5 | - | TRBV7-3 | -
CASSRGTTETQYF | TGTGCCAGCAGCAGAGGGACTACAGAGACCCAGTACTTC | TRBJ2-5 | TRBD2 | TRBV7-2 | few
CSAREDSLNTEAFF | TGCAGTGCTAGAGAGGACAGCTTGAACACTGAAGCTTTCTTT | TRBJ1-1 | - | TRBV20-1 | few
CASSHEQGEKYEQYF | TGTGCCAGCAGCCACGAACAGGGGGAGAAGTACGAGCAGTACTTC | TRBJ2-7 | TRBD1 | TRBV14 | -
CSARTGLYGYTF | TGCAGTGCCCGGACAGGTCTCTATGGCTACACCTTC | TRBJ1-2 | TRBD1 | TRBV20-1 | many
CSVLLVLTGELFF | TGCAGCGTTCTCCTGGTTTTAACCGGGGAGCTGTTTTTT | TRBJ2-2 | - | TRBV29-1 | few
CASSDSGEEETQYF | TGTGCCAGCAGTGACTCCGGGGAGGAAGAGACCCAGTACTTC | TRBJ2-5 | - | TRBV2 | many
CASSEQGNSNQPQHF | TGTGCCAGCAGTGAACAGGGAAATAGCAATCAGCCCCAGCATTTT | TRBJ1-5 | - | TRBV2 | once
CASSEAGGRYYGYTF | TGTGCCAGCAGTGAAGCCGGGGGACGGTACTATGGCTACACCTTC | TRBJ1-2 | - | TRBV6-1 | many
CASSLVPGNEAFF | TGTGCCAGCAGTTTAGTGCCCGGTAATGAAGCTTTCTTT | TRBJ1-1 | - | TRBV27 | -
CASRRGLGTYEQYF | TGTGCCAGCAGGCGGGGGTTGGGGACCTACGAGCAGTACTTC | TRBJ2-7 | TRBD2 | TRBV11-2 | few
CASSQGASMAQYF | TGTGCCAGCAGTCAGGGGGCGTCTATGGCCCAGTACTTC | TRBJ2-5 | TRBD1 | TRBV28 | many
CASTAPSSGANVLTF | TGTGCCAGCACGGCACCTAGCTCTGGGGCCAACGTCCTGACTTTC | TRBJ2-6 | - | TRBV6-1 | many
CASSLGGSGEQYF | TGTGCCAGCAGTTTGGGGGGCTCGGGAGAGCAGTACTTC | TRBJ2-7 | - | TRBV12-3/TRBV12-4 | many
CASSFLRDISQPTDTQYF | TGTGCCAGCAGTTTCCTTAGGGACATTTCGCAGCCCACAGATACGCAGTATTTT | TRBJ2-3 | - | TRBV27 | -
CASSYSTYTPKIF | TGTGCCAGCAGTTACTCGACGTACACCCCTAAAATCTTC | TRBJ2-1 | - | TRBV6-2/TRBV6-3 | -
CASRGQGEPGYTF | TGTGCCAGTCGGGGACAGGGGGAACCTGGCTACACCTTC | TRBJ1-2 | TRBD1 | TRBV19 | -
CSAAGQRGYGYTF | TGCAGTGCTGCCGGACAGAGGGGTTATGGCTACACCTTC | TRBJ1-2 | - | TRBV20-1 | many
CSVEVGGTGGSEQYF | TGCAGCGTTGAAGTGGGGGGGACAGGGGGCAGCGAGCAGTACTTC | TRBJ2-7 | TRBD1 | TRBV29-1 | many
CSVEREGILQETQYF | TGCAGCGTTGAGCGGGAGGGGATACTACAAGAGACCCAGTACTTC | TRBJ2-5 | TRBD2 | TRBV29-1 | -
CASSQVGAGHQPQHF | TGCGCCAGCAGCCAAGTTGGTGCAGGCCATCAGCCCCAGCATTTT | TRBJ1-5 | - | TRBV4-1 | -